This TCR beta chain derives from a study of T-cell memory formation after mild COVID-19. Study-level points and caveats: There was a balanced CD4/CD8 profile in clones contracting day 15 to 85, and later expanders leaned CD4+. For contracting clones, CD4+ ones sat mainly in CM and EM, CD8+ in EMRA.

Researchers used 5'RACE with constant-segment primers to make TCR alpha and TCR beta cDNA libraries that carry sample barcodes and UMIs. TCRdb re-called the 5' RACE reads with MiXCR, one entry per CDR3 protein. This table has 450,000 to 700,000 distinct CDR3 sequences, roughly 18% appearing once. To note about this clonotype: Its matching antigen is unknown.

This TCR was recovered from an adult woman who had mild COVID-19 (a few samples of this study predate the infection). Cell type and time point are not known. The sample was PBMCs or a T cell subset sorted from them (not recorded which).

Written as DNA, the CDR3 is TGTGCCAGCAGCGCGAGCGTGACAGGGGGGTTCAGGAGTTCGGGAGATACGCAGTATTTT. It translates to CASSASVTGGFRSSGDTQYF. The chain carries TRBV9 and TRBJ2-3; 9 positions agree with TRBD1. CDR1 is SGDLS and CDR2 is YYNGEE in the germline V gene. The V gene end was trimmed by 3 bases and the J gene end by 5 bases; junction bases not matched to a gene: 22. The CDR3 sequence is 20 residues long.